Presented here are 8 T cell receptor beta chains from one specimen sequenced in a study of T cells in Graves' hyperthyroidism and ophthalmopathy. Amplified TCR beta CDR3 regions derived from RNA transcripts. The study used the HTBI primer set for a first-round RT-PCR of the TCR CDR3. TCRdb re-called the multiplex PCR reads with MiXCR, one entry per CDR3 protein. This sample has about 420,000 distinct CDR3 sequences, with 15% to 19% found just once. Sequenced input: blood. These receptor sequences come from a woman between 18 and 29 years old with Graves' hyperthyroidism.

The V and J genes are TRBV20-1 and TRBJ2-3, with 15 bases matching TRBD2. Germline assignment: CDR1 DFQATT and CDR2 SNEGSKA (reference sequence). This CDR3 is built from 14 residues. The DNA of the CDR3 is TGCAGGCCGGGACTAGCGGGGGGCGCAGATACGCAGTATTTT. It translates to CRPGLAGGADTQYF.

At least ten counts were recorded for this clonotype. The V call is TRBV11-2, the J call TRBJ2-1; the D is unclear. V lost 4 bases, J lost 8 bases, and 18 bases lay in between. The CDR3 loop spans 15 amino acids. CDR1 and CDR2 (germline): SGHAT, FQNNGV. CDR3 sequence: CASSSSSRPPHEQFF. The CDR3 DNA follows: TGTGCCAGCAGCTCTTCCTCCCGACCCCCCCATGAGCAGTTCTTC.

CDR3 nucleotides: TGTGCCGTAAGGAGGGACTTACGCTACGAGCAGTACTTC. As protein: CAVRRDLRYEQYF. V gene TRBV6-1 combines with J gene TRBJ2-7, with D perhaps TRBD2 (6 bases). CDR3 length: 13 amino acids. V was trimmed by 11 bases and J by 3 bases, leaving 17 bases between them. Germline V gene data show CDR1 as MNHNS and CDR2 as SASEGT.

This clonotype was found many times. This CDR3 reads CSVDGQANTEAFF. For the CDR3, the DNA is TGCAGCGTTGACGGCCAGGCGAACACTGAAGCTTTCTTT. This rearrangement joins TRBV29-1 to TRBJ1-1; D call uncertain. The V gene's germline CDR1 is SQVTM and CDR2 ANQGSEA. The CDR3 extends over 13 amino acids. V was shortened by 3 bases and J by 1 base, with 9 bases between the two germline ends.

This clonotype was picked up a small number of times. The chain has TRBV9 and TRBJ1-1, with unresolved D. The germline V and J ends were trimmed by 0 bases and 8 bases, with 20 bases remaining between them. Germline V gene sequence: CDR1 SGDLS, CDR2 YYNGEE. The CDR3 totals 16 residues. The CDR3 is CASSVVIEIGALEAFF. The DNA of the CDR3 is TGTGCCAGCAGCGTAGTAATCGAGATAGGCGCTCTAGAAGCTTTCTTT.

This clonotype was picked up many times. The chain is built from TRBV7-8 and TRBJ1-2; 9 bases fit TRBD1. The CDR3 runs 16 residues. Trimming at V came to 4 bases and at J to 5 bases, leaving 11 bases not matched to a gene. Germline loops: CDR1 SGHVS, CDR2 FQNEAQ. CDR3 coding DNA: TGTGCCAGCAGCTCCAACATAAACAGGGGGCCATATGGCTACACCTTC. Translated: CASSSNINRGPYGYTF.

The sample holds many counts of this clonotype. The V gene is TRBV28, the J gene TRBJ2-5; possibly TRBD2 for D (6 bases). Germline loops: CDR1 MDHEN, CDR2 SYDVKM. Trimming removed 5 bases at V and 5 bases at J, with 18 bases between. The CDR3 extends over 15 amino acids. DNA for the CDR3: TGTGCCAGCAGTAATCCGGGACTCCCCGTGGAGACCCAGTACTTC. Its translation: CASSNPGLPVETQYF.

This clonotype was counted at least ten times. The V gene is TRBV6-1, the J gene TRBJ1-2, with D perhaps matching TRBD1 (5 bases). V was pared by 7 bases and J by 2 bases, with 14 bases between. Germline loops: CDR1 MNHNS, CDR2 SASEGT. The CDR3 is 14 residues long. The chain's CDR3 is CASNTGRLNYGYTF. The CDR3 DNA reads TGTGCCAGCAATACGGGACGCCTGAACTATGGCTACACCTTC.